This T cell receptor (beta chain) was identified during a study of response to subunit inactivated influenza vaccine. Findings and caveats of the study: With each seasonal influenza vaccination, the authors suggested, few new T cells are recruited.

This clonotype was seen just once. Its cognate antigen is unknown. Possible read error: a much larger clone is one base away. One entry per CDR3 protein results from TCRdb running MiXCR on the RT-PCR reads. The sample lists 150,000 or so distinct CDR3 sequences; 9.5% to 12% were seen once. The CDR3 runs to 13 residues. The germline V gene encodes CDR1 MNHEY and CDR2 SMNVEV (reference sequence). This receptor was identified in a man aged 45 to 70 who received an inactivated influenza vaccine. The V gene is TRBV27, the J gene TRBJ1-1; D is unresolved. The sample here was CD8+ T cells sorted from PBMCs, taken roughly 24 months after vaccination. The CDR3 bases are TGTGCCAGCAGTTTATCGAGGATTTCTGAAGCTTACTTT. Translation: CASSLSRISEAYF.